This is a list of T cell receptor beta chains from one sample in a study of T-cell reconstitution after alpha-beta-depleted transplantation in children. TCRdb passed the PCR reads through MiXCR, listing each CDR3 protein once. The sample has about 540,000 distinct CDR3 sequences, about a sixth seen once. Sample: PBMCs from the stem cell graft donor, taken from the stem cell graft. The receptors come from a human donor who donated a stem cell graft to a child with acute lymphoblastic leukemia. Both conserved end residues are part of each CDR3. D genes are given only for firm matches. A row's size may be missing; if present it is once, few, many or a size class.

>TRBD2|TRBV9|NA|TRBJ2-1
TGTGCCAGCAGCCCTAGCGGGAGGGCAATATACGAGCAGTTCTTC
CASSPSGRAIYEQFF
>NA|TRBV5-1|NA|TRBJ1-1
TGCGCCAGCAGCTTGGCGTCGCAGGCAAGGAACACTGAAGCTTTCTTT
CASSLASQARNTEAFF
>TRBD2|TRBV4-1|few|TRBJ2-7
TGCGCCAGCAGCCCCGGGACTAGCGGGAGTCTTCAGTACTTC
CASSPGTSGSLQYF
>TRBD1|TRBV24-1|few|TRBJ2-5
TGTGCCACCAGTGACCCGGGGACAGGGGGGAAGGAGACCCAGTACTTC
CATSDPGTGGKETQYF
>NA|TRBV5-1|few|TRBJ2-1
TGCGCCAGCAGCTTGGGGTGGAGAGACAATGAGCAGTTCTTC
CASSLGWRDNEQFF
>NA|TRBV7-2|few|TRBJ2-7
TGTGCCAGCAGCTTAAGGGGGACATCCCACGAGCAGTACTTC
CASSLRGTSHEQYF
>NA|TRBV9|many|TRBJ2-3
TGTGCCAGCAGCGTAGCCCCTTCAGATACGCAGTATTTT
CASSVAPSDTQYF
>TRBD2|TRBV5-1|many|TRBJ2-7
TGCGCCAGCAGCCAACCTAGCGGGAGGCTCTCCTACGAGCAGTACTTC
CASSQPSGRLSYEQYF
>NA|TRBV6-5|few|TRBJ1-2
TGTGCCAGCAGTTACGACGGCAGGGTCTATGGCTACACCTTC
CASSYDGRVYGYTF
>NA|TRBV4-1|NA|TRBJ2-7
TGCGCCAGCAGCCTTGACGAGGGAGGTTCCTACGAGCAGTACTTC
CASSLDEGGSYEQYF
>TRBD1|TRBV5-1|few|TRBJ1-1
TGCGCCAGCAGCTTGTTAGGGGGCGAGAGGACTGAAGCTTTCTTT
CASSLLGGERTEAFF
>TRBD2|TRBV11-1|NA|TRBJ2-5
TGTGCCAGCAGCGGCCGACTAGCGGGAGGTCCTCACCAAGAGACCCAGTACTTC
CASSGRLAGGPHQETQYF
>NA|TRBV12-3/TRBV12-4|NA|TRBJ1-5
TGTGCCAGCAGTCTCCTCTTTCATCAGCCCCAGCATTTT
CASSLLFHQPQHF
>NA|TRBV29-1|NA|TRBJ2-3
TGCAGCGTTTGCAGGCGCCGCCAGGAGGATACGCAGTATTTT
CSVCRRRQEDTQYF
>NA|TRBV9|NA|TRBJ2-2
TGTGCCAGCAGCGTATATAGGATCGCGAACACCGGGGAGCTGTTTTTT
CASSVYRIANTGELFF
>NA|TRBV5-1|once|TRBJ2-5
TGCGCCAGCAGCCCCTCCGGAAAGACCCAGTACTTC
CASSPSGKTQYF
>NA|TRBV6-1|few|TRBJ1-2
TGTGCCAGCAGGAACAGCTTGCACTATGGCTACACCTTC
CASRNSLHYGYTF
>NA|TRBV4-1|NA|TRBJ2-7
TGCGCCAGCAGCCAAGAAAGCAGGGACTCCTACGAGCAGTACTTC
CASSQESRDSYEQYF
>TRBD1|TRBV5-5|NA|TRBJ2-3
TGTGCCAGCAGTTACTCGGACAGGGGAGGCGTACATACGCAGTATTTT
CASSYSDRGGVHTQYF
>TRBD2|TRBV5-1|NA|TRBJ2-2
TGCGCCAGCAGCACAGGACTAGCGGGTGGACCCACCGGGGAGCTGTTTTTT
CASSTGLAGGPTGELFF
>TRBD1|TRBV6-5|few|TRBJ2-7
TGTGCCAGCAGTTGGACAGGGGGTACCTACGAGCAGTACTTC
CASSWTGGTYEQYF
>TRBD1|TRBV27|few|TRBJ2-7
TGTGCCAGCAGTTTGGCGGGACAGGGACCCTACGAGCAGTACTTC
CASSLAGQGPYEQYF
>TRBD2|TRBV10-1|few|TRBJ2-3
TGCGCCAGCAGTGAGGCGCTACTAGCGGGAGGAGATGATACGCAGTATTTT
CASSEALLAGGDDTQYF